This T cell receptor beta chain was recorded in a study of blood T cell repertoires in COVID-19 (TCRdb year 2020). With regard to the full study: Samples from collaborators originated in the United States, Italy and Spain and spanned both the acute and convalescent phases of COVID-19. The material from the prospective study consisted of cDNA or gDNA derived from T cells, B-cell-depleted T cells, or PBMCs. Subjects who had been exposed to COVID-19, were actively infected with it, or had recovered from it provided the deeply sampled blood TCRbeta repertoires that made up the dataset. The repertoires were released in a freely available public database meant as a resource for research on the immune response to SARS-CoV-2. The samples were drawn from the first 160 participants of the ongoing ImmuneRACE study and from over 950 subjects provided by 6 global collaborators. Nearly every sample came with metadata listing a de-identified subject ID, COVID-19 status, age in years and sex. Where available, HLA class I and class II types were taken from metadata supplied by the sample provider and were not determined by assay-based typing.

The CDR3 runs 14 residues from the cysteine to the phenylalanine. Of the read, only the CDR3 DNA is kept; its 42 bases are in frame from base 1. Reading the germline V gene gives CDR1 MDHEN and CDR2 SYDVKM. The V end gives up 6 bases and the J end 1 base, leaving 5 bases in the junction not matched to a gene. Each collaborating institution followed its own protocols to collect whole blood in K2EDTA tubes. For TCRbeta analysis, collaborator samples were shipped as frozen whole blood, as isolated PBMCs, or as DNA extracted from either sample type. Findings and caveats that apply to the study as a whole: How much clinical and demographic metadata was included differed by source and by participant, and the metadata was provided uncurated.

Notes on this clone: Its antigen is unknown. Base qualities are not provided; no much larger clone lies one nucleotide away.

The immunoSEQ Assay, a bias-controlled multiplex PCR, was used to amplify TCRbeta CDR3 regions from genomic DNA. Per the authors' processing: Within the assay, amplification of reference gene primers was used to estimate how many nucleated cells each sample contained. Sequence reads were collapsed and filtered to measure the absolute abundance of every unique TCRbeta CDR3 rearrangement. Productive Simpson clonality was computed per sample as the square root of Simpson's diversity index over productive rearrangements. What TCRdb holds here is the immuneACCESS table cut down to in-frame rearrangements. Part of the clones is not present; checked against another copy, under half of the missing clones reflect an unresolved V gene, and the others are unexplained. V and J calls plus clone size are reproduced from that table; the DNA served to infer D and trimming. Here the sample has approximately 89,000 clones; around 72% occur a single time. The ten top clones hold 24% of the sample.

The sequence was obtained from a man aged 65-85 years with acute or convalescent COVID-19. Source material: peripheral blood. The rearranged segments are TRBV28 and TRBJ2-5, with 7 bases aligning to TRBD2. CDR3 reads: CASSLAGSQETQYF. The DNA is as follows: TGTGCCAGCAGCTTAGCGGGTAGCCAAGAGACCCAGTACTTC.